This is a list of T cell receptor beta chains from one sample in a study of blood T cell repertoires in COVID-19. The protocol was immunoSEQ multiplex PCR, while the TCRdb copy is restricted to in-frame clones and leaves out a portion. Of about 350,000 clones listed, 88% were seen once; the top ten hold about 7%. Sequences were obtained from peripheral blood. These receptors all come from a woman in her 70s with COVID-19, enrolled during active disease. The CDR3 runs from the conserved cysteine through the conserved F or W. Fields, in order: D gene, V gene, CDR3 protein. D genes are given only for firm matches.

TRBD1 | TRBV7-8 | CASSLNQGDSNQPQHF
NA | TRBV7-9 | CASSFVERGTEAFF
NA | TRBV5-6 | CASSSQTEAFF
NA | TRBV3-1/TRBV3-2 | CASSQGSGPDTQYF
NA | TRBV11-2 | CASSLVGGSSGNTIYF
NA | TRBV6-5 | CASSYQGQAFF
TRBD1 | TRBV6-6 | CASSLQGSNYEQYF
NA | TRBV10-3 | CAISEGAGGYTF
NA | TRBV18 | CASSPGGSPQETQYF
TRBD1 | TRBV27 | CASSPTGRDTGELFF
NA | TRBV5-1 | CASSLGTSMNTEAFF
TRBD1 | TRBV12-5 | CASGLVPGRRDRGLEQYF
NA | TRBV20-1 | CSAQSGETQYF
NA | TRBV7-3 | CASSPGLLDTDTQYF
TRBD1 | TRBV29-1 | CSVDKGTGYYNEQFF
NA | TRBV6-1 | CASSERETYEQYF
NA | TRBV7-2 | CASSLVGQGDTEAFF
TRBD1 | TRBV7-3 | CASSLTGGIGDTQYF
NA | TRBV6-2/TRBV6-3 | CASSYSDSSWNYGYTF
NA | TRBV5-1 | CASSLARITGSGTEAFF
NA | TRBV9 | CASSPRAGPRTDTQYF
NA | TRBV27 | CASSDGDNYYGYTF
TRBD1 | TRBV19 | CASKRTGGNTEAFF
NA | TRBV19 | CASSILGGTGTEAFF
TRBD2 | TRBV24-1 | CATSGTGGPGDEQFF
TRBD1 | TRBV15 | CATRDRGTTNEKLFF
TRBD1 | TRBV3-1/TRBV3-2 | CASSPRDRGAYGYTF
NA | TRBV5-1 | CASSPDFQETQYF
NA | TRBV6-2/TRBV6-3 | CASSYELADNYEQYF
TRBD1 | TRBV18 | CASSLTGTAGNTIYF
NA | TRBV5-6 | CASGQVSNYGYTF
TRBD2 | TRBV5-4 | CASSMTSGGALRETQYF
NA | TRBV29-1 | CSVEGGSDNYGYTF
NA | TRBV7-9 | CASSLEAIGDYNEQFF
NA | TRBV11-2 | CASSTTQGQPQHF
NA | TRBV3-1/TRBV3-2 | CASSYSEFYGYTF
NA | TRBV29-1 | CSVDSGSYEQYF